Listed here are 27 T cell receptor beta chains from one sample, sequenced in a study of blood T cell repertoires in COVID-19. Generated by immunoSEQ multiplex PCR, the TCRdb table keeps only in-frame clones and is missing some. This table has approximately 130,000 clones, 69% appearing once. Sequencing used peripheral blood. The receptors come from a woman in her sixties or seventies with acute or convalescent COVID-19.

The genes are TRBV5-6 and TRBJ1-5; D possibly corresponds to TRBD1 (5 bases). Trimming took 3 bases from V and 11 from J, leaving 18 bases between them. Germline-derived CDR1 and CDR2 are SGHDT and YYEEEE. The CDR3 is 14 residues long. CDR3 sequence (DNA): TGTGCCAGCAGCTCAACAGTCGACAGAGGAACCCAGCATTTT. Protein sequence: CASSSTVDRGTQHF.

The rearrangement links TRBV5-1 to TRBJ2-7, with 12 bases fitting TRBD1. Per the germline V gene, CDR1 is SGHRS and CDR2 is YFSETQ. This CDR3 is built from 15 residues. The ends lost 4 bases at V and 5 bases at J; junction bases unmatched: 7. In DNA form, the CDR3 reads TGCGCCAGCAGCGCCCCCGGGACAGGGGGCGACGAGCAGTACTTC. This translates into CASSAPGTGGDEQYF.

This clone was seen only a few times. The V call is TRBV4-3, the J call TRBJ1-2; D call uncertain. Germline lookup yields CDR1 LGHNA and CDR2 YSLEER. The V and J ends lost 0 bases and 0 bases respectively, with 5 bases between them. CDR3 length: 14 residues. Written as DNA, the CDR3 is TGCGCCAGCAGCCAAGACAGGACTAACTATGGCTACACCTTC. This gives the protein CASSQDRTNYGYTF.

The V gene is TRBV4-1, the J gene TRBJ1-5, with TRBD1 as a possible D gene (5 bases). The CDR3 is made up of 17 amino acids. Trimming pared 1 base from V and 5 bases from J, leaving 18 bases between. Germline V gene sequence: CDR1 MGHRA, CDR2 YSYEKL. The CDR3 is CASSQGGGRGEHQPQHF. The CDR3, as DNA: TGCGCCAGCAGCCAAGGCGGAGGGAGAGGGGAACATCAGCCCCAGCATTTT.

The CDR3 sequence is CASSIDEGARYNEQFF. In DNA, the CDR3 is TGTGCCAGTAGTATAGATGAGGGGGCGCGCTACAATGAGCAGTTCTTC. The rearrangement joins TRBV19 to TRBJ2-1, with 7 bases that match TRBD1. Per the germline V gene, CDR1 is LNHDA and CDR2 is SQIVND (reference sequence). Trimming cost V 0 bases and J 3 bases; bases outside gene matches: 5. This CDR3 region has 16 residues.

This rearrangement joins TRBV2 to TRBJ2-5; D is unresolved. The V end was cut by 6 bases, the J end by 3 bases, with 5 bases between. The CDR3 runs 11 residues. Germline assignment: CDR1 SNHLY and CDR2 FYNNEI. CDR3 nucleotides: TGTGCCAGCAGCGTAAAAGAGACCCAGTACTTC. Translation: CASSVKETQYF. The full variable domain, rest sourced from reference TRBV2 and TRBJ2-5, is EPEVTQTPSHQVTQMGQEVILRCVPISNHLYFYWYRQILGQKVEFLVSFYNNEISEKSEIFDDQFSVERPDGSNFTLKIRSTKLEDSAMYFCASSVKETQYFGPGTRLLVL.

The chain joins TRBV5-1 to TRBJ2-7; D gene ambiguous. The CDR3 runs to 12 residues. V was cut by 3 bases and J by 7 bases, with 11 bases left in between. Germline V gene sequence: CDR1 SGHRS, CDR2 YFSETQ. The CDR3 spells CASSSYGREQYF. DNA for the CDR3: TGCGCCAGCAGCTCCTATGGTCGGGAGCAGTACTTC.

This clone has more than one count but fewer than ten. The chain joins TRBV5-4 to TRBJ1-3; D gene ambiguous. Germline assignment: CDR1 SGHNT and CDR2 YYREEE (reference sequence). Trimming stripped 0 bases from V and 6 bases from J, with 13 bases between. This CDR3 comprises 15 residues. CDR3 protein: CASSLDAGLANTIYF. In nucleotides, the CDR3 is TGTGCCAGCAGCTTGGACGCGGGTTTGGCAAACACCATATATTTT. The variable domain in full, with the rest retrieved from reference TRBV5-4 and TRBJ1-3, is ETGVTQSPTHLIKTRGQQVTLRCSSQSGHNTVSWYQQALGQGPQFIFQYYREEENGRGNFPPRFSGLQFPNYSSELNVNALELDDSALYLCASSLDAGLANTIYFGEGSWLTVV.

The genes are TRBV5-6 and TRBJ1-4; tentatively, D is TRBD1 (6 bases). CDR3 size: 14 residues. Trimming left V 4 bases short and J 5 bases short, with 12 bases between. The germline CDR1 and CDR2 sequences are SGHDT and YYEEEE. The CDR3 sequence is CASSLGQFNEKLFF. DNA of the CDR3: TGTGCCAGCAGCCTAGGACAGTTCAATGAAAAACTGTTTTTT.

J is TRBJ2-5 and V is TRBV29-1; D is perhaps TRBD1 (6 bases). V lost 5 bases and J 7 bases, leaving 17 bases between the germline ends. Germline assignment: CDR1 SQVTM and CDR2 ANQGSEA. The CDR3 is 13 residues long. CDR3 nucleotides: TGCAGCGTTTCCGGGACACATGGAGGGACCCAGTACTTC. This encodes CSVSGTHGGTQYF.

The rearrangement uses TRBV5-1 and TRBJ2-3; TRBD2 aligns across 7 bases. CDR1 is SGHRS and CDR2 is YFSETQ in the germline V gene. Trimming took 0 bases from V and 2 from J; bases not matched to a gene: 3. This CDR3 is 15 amino acids long. The CDR3, as DNA: TGCGCCAGCAGCTTGGACGGGAGGTACACAGATACGCAGTATTTT. It is translated as CASSLDGRYTDTQYF.

The sample holds one count of this clone. The genes are TRBV2 and TRBJ2-2; no definite D call. V was trimmed by 6 bases and J by 5 bases, leaving 10 bases between them. Looked up from germline, CDR1 is SNHLY and CDR2 is FYNNEI. The CDR3 is 13 residues long. The DNA for the CDR3 is TGTGCCAGCAGCCTCGACATAACCGGGGAGCTGTTTTTT. Its protein product is CASSLDITGELFF. Combining the CDR3 with reference TRBV2 and TRBJ2-2 gives the whole variable domain EPEVTQTPSHQVTQMGQEVILRCVPISNHLYFYWYRQILGQKVEFLVSFYNNEISEKSEIFDDQFSVERPDGSNFTLKIRSTKLEDSAMYFCASSLDITGELFFGEGSRLTVL.

This clone was counted a few times. The chain couples TRBV12-5 to TRBJ2-7; 7 nucleotides line up with TRBD1. The CDR3 is made up of 14 amino acids. The V gene's germline CDR1 is LGHNT and CDR2 FRNRAP. The trim removed 1 base at V and 5 bases at J, leaving 5 bases unmatched. CDR3 protein: CASGLGQGGDEQYF. The CDR3 region has the DNA TGTGCTAGTGGTTTGGGACAGGGTGGAGACGAGCAGTACTTC.

The V and J genes are TRBV3-1 (or the pseudogene TRBV3-2) and TRBJ2-7; TRBD1 aligns across 9 bases. J lost 0 bases, V lost 4 bases, and 7 bases had no gene match. The CDR3 has 16 amino acids. Germline V gene data show CDR1 as LGHDT and CDR2 as YNNKEL (reference sequence). The DNA of the CDR3 is TGTGCCAGCAGCCCCCGACAGGGGGGACTCTCCTACGAGCAGTACTTC. Protein: CASSPRQGGLSYEQYF.

The rearrangement joins TRBV3-1 (or the pseudogene TRBV3-2) to TRBJ2-5; TRBD2 matches 12 bases. Per the germline V gene, CDR1 is LGHDT and CDR2 is YNNKEL (reference sequence). The CDR3 runs to 16 residues. The ends lost 4 bases at V and 5 bases at J; junction bases unmatched: 8. Here the CDR3 reads CASSPITLAGGETQYF. CDR3 nucleotides: TGTGCCAGCAGCCCAATAACACTAGCGGGGGGCGAGACCCAGTACTTC.

J is TRBJ2-3 and V is TRBV4-3; D is perhaps TRBD1 (6 bases). Trimming removed 4 bases from V and 5 bases from J, with 16 bases in between. CDR3 length equals 15 residues. Germline assignment: CDR1 LGHNA and CDR2 YSLEER. The CDR3 is CASSLTGNREDTQYF. CDR3 in DNA: TGCGCCAGCAGCCTCACAGGGAATAGGGAAGATACGCAGTATTTT.

This clone was counted between two and nine times. V gene TRBV2 combines with J gene TRBJ1-2; possible D gene TRBD1, 5 bases. Germline V gene sequence: CDR1 SNHLY, CDR2 FYNNEI. The CDR3 runs 12 residues. Between the trimmed V and J ends, which lost 9 bases and 7 bases, there was a span of 15 bases. The CDR3 region is CARQETWTGYTF. The CDR3 DNA reads TGTGCCAGACAGGAGACGTGGACTGGCTACACCTTC.

V gene TRBV5-1 combines with J gene TRBJ2-3; TRBD2 agrees at 10 bases. CDR3 length: 17 residues. After removal of 0 bases from V and 5 bases from J, the junction contained 9 bases not matched to a gene. The germline V gene has CDR1 SGHRS and CDR2 YFSETQ. The CDR3: CASSLGSGRAEGDTQYF. CDR3 nucleotide sequence: TGCGCCAGCAGCTTGGGGAGCGGGAGGGCCGAGGGAGATACGCAGTATTTT.

The chain links TRBV20-1 to TRBJ2-7, with TRBD2 as a possible D gene (5 bases). V lost 7 bases and J 9 bases, leaving 16 bases between the germline ends. Looked up from germline, CDR1 is DFQATT and CDR2 is SNEGSKA (reference sequence). The CDR3 is 11 amino acids. CDR3 in DNA: TGCAGTGGCTCGGACTTATCCGGGCAGTACTTC. This gives the protein CSGSDLSGQYF.

The genes are TRBV5-4 and TRBJ2-2, with D tentatively TRBD1 (6 bases). The V gene's germline CDR1 is SGHNT and CDR2 YYREEE (reference sequence). The CDR3 length is 13 residues. Trimming cost V 4 bases and J 8 bases, with 12 bases left between them. In DNA form, the CDR3 reads TGTGCCAGCAGCACCACAGGGAAGGGGGAGCTGTTTTTT. This sequence encodes CASSTTGKGELFF.

Points on this clone: In the same sample, other DNA sequences code for this CDR3. The chain carries TRBV10-3 and TRBJ2-3; 10 nucleotides agree with TRBD2. V lost 5 bases, J lost 0 bases, and 2 bases stayed unmatched. CDR1 and CDR2 from the germline V gene are ENHRY and SYGVKD. CDR3 length: 15 residues. DNA of the CDR3: TGTGCCATCAGTAAGACTAGCGGGAGCACAGATACGCAGTATTTT. Protein: CAISKTSGSTDTQYF.

There are a few counts of this clone. J is TRBJ1-2 and V is TRBV5-1; 7 nucleotides align to TRBD1. Trimming cost V 0 bases and J 7 bases; bases outside gene matches: 6. CDR1 is SGHRS, CDR2 YFSETQ, per germline. CDR3 length: 14 residues. Here the CDR3 DNA reads TGCGCCAGCAGCTTGGAGCAGGGGGTCGGTGGCTACACCTTC. Protein product: CASSLEQGVGGYTF.

The genes are TRBV27 and TRBJ2-7, with 9 bases identical to TRBD2. Germline loops: CDR1 MNHEY, CDR2 SMNVEV (reference sequence). The CDR3 consists of 17 residues. J was trimmed by 7 bases and V by 5 bases; bases with no gene match: 18. CDR3 amino acids: CASSTSAPGLAGWEQYF. The CDR3 DNA follows: TGTGCCAGCAGTACCTCCGCCCCGGGACTAGCTGGCTGGGAGCAGTACTTC.

CDR3 amino acids: CASSLASGDTQYF. The DNA of the CDR3 is TGTGCCAGCAGTTTAGCTAGCGGAGATACGCAGTATTTT. The gene calls are TRBV12-3 or TRBV12-4 and TRBJ2-3; D is possibly TRBD2 (6 bases). CDR3 length equals 13 residues. V gave up 0 bases and J gave up 5 bases, with 6 bases separating them.

The chain has TRBV7-2 and TRBJ1-4; 7 bases are a match to TRBD1. CDR1 is SGHTA, CDR2 FQGNSA, per germline. The CDR3 length is 13 residues. V lost 4 bases, J lost 12 bases, and 8 bases stayed unmatched. DNA of the CDR3: TGTGCCAGCAGCTCCAGGCCGGGACAGCAACTGTTTTTT. It translates to CASSSRPGQQLFF.

The chain links TRBV9 to TRBJ2-1; 12 nucleotides align to TRBD1. Trimming cost V 5 bases and J 9 bases; bases outside gene matches: 9. The CDR3 loop spans 15 amino acids. Germline V gives CDR1 SGDLS, CDR2 YYNGEE. The CDR3, as DNA: TGTGCCAGCAGAGCCGGGACAGGGGGCGGAGGTGAGCAGTTCTTC. As protein: CASRAGTGGGGEQFF.

This chain uses TRBV27 with TRBJ2-7; no clear D. This CDR3 spans 13 amino acids. CDR1 is MNHEY, CDR2 SMNVEV, per germline (reference sequence). The V gene lost 0 bases and the J gene lost 4 bases, with 7 bases spanning the gap. CDR3 residues: CASSLSGRYEQYF. The CDR3 DNA follows: TGTGCCAGCAGTTTATCTGGCAGATACGAGCAGTACTTC.